This TCR beta chain was observed in a study of beta chain features in type 1 diabetes. Findings and caveats of the study: TCRB CDR3s from Type 1 diabetes patients were moderately but significantly shorter in all four CD4+ subsets.

Reverse transcribing all isolated RNA meant expressed TCRB transcripts were sequenced. Profiled with immunoSEQ multiplex PCR; TCRdb holds only in-frame clones, not every one. The sample lists 500,000 to 800,000 clones, under 15% occurring once. As concerns this clone: The antigen remains undetermined.

Trimming shortened V by 1 base and J by 12 bases, and 13 bases separated the two germline ends. Germline assignment: CDR1 SGHDT and CDR2 YYEEEE. The CDR3 runs to 12 residues. Sequencing was carried out using naive CD4+ T cells from blood. The sequence came from a man aged 30-40 years with type 1 diabetes. V usage is TRBV5-6 and J usage is TRBJ1-1; no reliable D call. CDR3 DNA sequence: TGTGCCAGCAGCTTGACCTCCGCTGTTCCTTTCTTT. Amino acids: CASSLTSAVPFF.